The sequence of this T cell receptor (beta chain) was determined in a study of patients and donors after allogeneic stem cell transplantation. TCRdb reanalysed the RT-PCR reads using MiXCR and keeps one entry per CDR3 protein. The sample includes approximately 140,000 distinct CDR3 sequences, about 36% seen only once; the top ten take about 50%. The V and J ends lost 3 bases and 6 bases, in that order; junction bases with no gene match: 12. CDR3 length: 15 amino acids. Germline V gene sequence: CDR1 DFQATT, CDR2 SNEGSKA (reference sequence). The clonotype was recovered from a human donor who was either an allogeneic HSCT recipient or a stem cell or donor lymphocyte infusion donor (not recorded which). It is not recorded whose cells these are; they may come from a transplant donor. The chain links TRBV20-1 to TRBJ2-7; 9 nucleotides align to TRBD1. The sequencing sample was made of blood, either unsorted or a sorted T cell fraction (not recorded which). CDR3 sequence: CSARGFGTGRSEQYV. The CDR3 DNA reads as TGCAGTGCTAGGGGCTTCGGGACAGGGAGGAGCGAGCAGTACGTC.